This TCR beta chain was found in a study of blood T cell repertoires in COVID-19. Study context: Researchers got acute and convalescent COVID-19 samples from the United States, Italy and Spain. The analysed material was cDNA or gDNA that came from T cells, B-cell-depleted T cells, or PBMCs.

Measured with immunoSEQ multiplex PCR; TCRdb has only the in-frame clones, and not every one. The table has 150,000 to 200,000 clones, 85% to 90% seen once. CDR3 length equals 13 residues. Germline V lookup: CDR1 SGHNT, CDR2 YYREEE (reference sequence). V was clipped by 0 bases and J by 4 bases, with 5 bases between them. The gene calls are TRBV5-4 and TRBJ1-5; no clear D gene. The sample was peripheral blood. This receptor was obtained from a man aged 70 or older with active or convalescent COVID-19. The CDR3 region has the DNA TGTGCCAGCAGCTTGGATCTTAATCAGCCCCAGCATTTT. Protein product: CASSLDLNQPQHF.